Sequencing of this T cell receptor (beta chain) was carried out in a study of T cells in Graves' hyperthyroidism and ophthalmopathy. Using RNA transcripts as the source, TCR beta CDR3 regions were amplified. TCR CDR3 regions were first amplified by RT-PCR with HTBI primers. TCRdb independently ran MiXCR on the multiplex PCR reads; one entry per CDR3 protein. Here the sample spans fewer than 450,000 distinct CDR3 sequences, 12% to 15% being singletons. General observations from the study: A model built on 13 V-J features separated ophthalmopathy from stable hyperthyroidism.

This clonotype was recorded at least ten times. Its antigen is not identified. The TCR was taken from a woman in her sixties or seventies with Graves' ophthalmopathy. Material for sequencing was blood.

The CDR3 coding sequence is TGTGCCAGCAGTACTCAGAGCGGGAGGAAGGAGGGTGAGCAGTTCTTC. Amino acids: CASSTQSGRKEGEQFF. The V and J genes are TRBV6-1 and TRBJ2-1; 9 bases agree with TRBD2. Germline loops: CDR1 MNHNS, CDR2 SASEGT. CDR3 length equals 16 residues. The V and J ends lost 5 bases and 9 bases, in that order; junction bases with no gene match: 14.